These 32 T cell receptor beta chains share one sample of origin, sequenced in a study of memory B cells and T cells in multiple sclerosis. The assay was immunoSEQ multiplex PCR, and TCRdb's table has in-frame clones only and misses some. Of roughly 30,000 clones listed, roughly 82% are singletons. These receptors lack a known antigen. Separate sequencing covered autoproliferating (CFSE-dim) and non-proliferating (CFSE-high) T cells from stimulus-free culture. About 50 million CFSE-labeled PBMCs were cultured six to eight days unstimulated, then replicate wells were pooled. Sequenced material: PBMCs from blood kept in culture. Receptors were obtained from a human donor with multiple sclerosis.

This clone appeared a few times. The chain is built from TRBV5-4 and TRBJ1-3, with a weak D call TRBD1 (5 bases). Per germline, CDR1 SGHNT and CDR2 YYREEE (reference sequence). The CDR3 extends over 15 amino acids. Trimming took 0 bases from V and 3 from J, leaving 10 bases between them. DNA for the CDR3: TGTGCCAGCAGCTTGGTCCCGCAGGGTGGAAACACCATATATTTT. Its protein product is CASSLVPQGGNTIYF.

Notes on this clone: The junction shows a germline mismatch at one end, possibly a read error. At the DNA level, this CDR3 is encoded by other sequences in the same sample as well. This chain joins TRBV5-4 and TRBJ1-2; TRBD1 agrees at 7 bases. CDR3 length: 15 residues. The germline V gene encodes CDR1 SGHNT and CDR2 YYREEE (reference sequence). The CDR3: CASRMGQIANYGYTF. The CDR3 DNA follows: TGCGCCAGCAGGATGGGACAGATTGCTAACTATGGCTACACCTTC.

The V call is TRBV28, the J call TRBJ2-7; the D is unclear. V shed 8 bases and J shed 7 bases, with 21 bases lying between them. The CDR3 spans 14 residues. Germline lookup yields CDR1 MDHEN and CDR2 SYDVKM. CDR3 residues: CASSTPEQPGEQYF. Here the CDR3 DNA reads TGTGCCAGCTCGACGCCCGAACAACCTGGAGAGCAGTACTTC.

This clone was seen a few times. CDR3 bases: TGTGCCAGCAGCTTAACGGGAGGGCCAGGTGAGCAGTTCTTC. Protein product: CASSLTGGPGEQFF. The chain has TRBV7-9 and TRBJ2-1; 8 nucleotides match TRBD2. The CDR3 has 14 residues. V dropped 2 bases and J dropped 9; count of bases not matched to a gene: 6. Germline assignment: CDR1 SEHNR and CDR2 FQNEAQ (reference sequence).

This sequence joins TRBV20-1 and TRBJ2-1; D remains ambiguous. Trimming pared 3 bases from V and 9 bases from J, leaving 9 bases between. This CDR3 contains 11 residues. Germline V gene sequence: CDR1 DFQATT, CDR2 SNEGSKA (reference sequence). DNA for the CDR3: TGCAGTGCTAGCGCTCCCTTTGAGCAGTTCTTC. Residues: CSASAPFEQFF.

This clone was detected a few times. The V call is TRBV18, the J call TRBJ1-2; D possibly corresponds to TRBD1 (6 bases). This CDR3 is 15 amino acids long. V lost 0 bases and J lost 2, with 10 bases in between. Germline V gene lookup returns CDR1 KGHSH and CDR2 LQKENI. The CDR3: CASSPPDRRNYGYTF. The CDR3 DNA reads as TGTGCCAGCTCACCACCCGACAGGAGAAACTATGGCTACACCTTC.

The rearrangement joins TRBV10-3 to TRBJ2-7; D gene ambiguous. CDR1 is ENHRY, CDR2 SYGVKD, per germline. The CDR3 totals 14 residues. Deletions cut 7 bases from V and 3 bases from J, with 16 bases between. The CDR3 nucleotides read TGTGCCATCACCACGGACCCATCCGACTACGAGCAGTACTTC. Its protein is CAITTDPSDYEQYF.

The chain links TRBV7-9 to TRBJ2-3; D remains ambiguous. Germline V gives CDR1 SEHNR, CDR2 FQNEAQ (reference sequence). The CDR3 runs 11 residues. Trimming took 7 bases from V and 5 from J, leaving 7 bases between them. CDR3 protein: CASTLGDTQYF. The CDR3 DNA sequence: TGTGCCAGCACCCTTGGAGATACGCAGTATTTT.

The chain links TRBV27 to TRBJ2-7, with D hard to call. The V end was cut by 3 bases, the J end by 2 bases, with 11 bases between. This CDR3 comprises 14 residues. Germline-derived CDR1 and CDR2 are MNHEY and SMNVEV (reference sequence). The CDR3 nucleotides are TGTGCCAGCAGTTTTGTGGACGACACCTACGAGCAGTACTTC. As protein: CASSFVDDTYEQYF.

The chain recombines TRBV6-5 with TRBJ2-7, with TRBD2 as a possible D gene (6 bases). Trimming took 0 bases from V and 1 from J, leaving 13 bases between them. The germline gives CDR1 MNHEY, CDR2 SVGAGI. The CDR3 spans 16 residues. DNA for the CDR3: TGTGCCAGCAGTTACTCACTAGCTGTCGGTTCCTACGAGCAGTACTTC. As protein: CASSYSLAVGSYEQYF.

The V call is TRBV9, the J call TRBJ2-1; 9 positions agree with TRBD2. Germline CDR1 is SGDLS and CDR2 is YYNGEE. This CDR3 has 15 amino acids. Trimming cost V 4 bases and J 6 bases; bases outside gene matches: 8. CDR3 coding DNA: TGTGCCAGCAGCAGGACTAGCGTGTTAGGCAATGAGCAGTTCTTC. This sequence encodes CASSRTSVLGNEQFF.

V usage is TRBV28 and J usage is TRBJ2-7; D is undetermined. Trimming left V 5 bases short and J 4 bases short, with 6 bases between. The CDR3 is 11 residues long. In germline, CDR1 is MDHEN, CDR2 SYDVKM. This CDR3 reads CASSEPYEQYF. The CDR3 DNA is TGTGCCAGCAGTGAACCTTACGAGCAGTACTTC.

V gene TRBV4-1 combines with J gene TRBJ2-6; D not resolved. The germline V and J ends were trimmed by 0 bases and 2 bases, with 2 bases remaining between them. Germline V gene lookup returns CDR1 MGHRA and CDR2 YSYEKL. The length of the CDR3 is 14 residues. The CDR3 protein is CASSQEPGANVLTF. CDR3 DNA sequence: TGCGCCAGCAGCCAAGAACCTGGGGCCAACGTCCTGACTTTC.

The chain links TRBV4-2 to TRBJ2-2; D unclear. CDR1 is LGHNA, CDR2 YNFKEQ, per germline. The CDR3 spans 16 residues. V gave up 0 bases and J gave up 8 bases, with 16 bases separating them. The CDR3 region is CASSQDPGAFPGELFF. Written as DNA, the CDR3 is TGTGCCAGCAGCCAAGATCCTGGCGCCTTCCCTGGGGAGCTGTTTTTT.

On this clone: The sample has other DNA sequences that encode this CDR3 too. The genes are TRBV6-6 and TRBJ2-1; D may be TRBD1 or TRBD2 (5 bases each). Trimming took off 2 bases at V and 6 bases at J, with 5 bases between the two ends. This CDR3 is 12 amino acids long. Germline loops: CDR1 MNHNY, CDR2 SVGAGI (reference sequence). CDR3 loop: CASSYGGNEQFF. The CDR3, as DNA: TGTGCCAGCAGTTACGGGGGCAATGAGCAGTTCTTC.

The rearrangement uses TRBV6-1 and TRBJ1-4, with D possibly TRBD1 on 5 matching bases. The V end lost 5 bases, the J end lost 8 bases, and 15 bases lay between the germline ends. Germline CDR1 MNHNS, CDR2 SASEGT. The CDR3 length is 14 residues. This chain's CDR3 is CASSLWQGSEKLFF. The CDR3 bases are TGTGCCAGCAGTTTGTGGCAGGGAAGCGAAAAACTGTTTTTT.

This clone was counted a few times. V and J are TRBV7-9 and TRBJ1-6; D unclear. The CDR3 has 11 amino acids. The germline V gene has CDR1 SEHNR and CDR2 FQNEAQ (reference sequence). With 4 bases removed from V and 10 bases from J, the gap between germline ends came to 5 bases. The CDR3, as DNA: TGTGCCAGCAGCTCCGTATCACCCCTCCACTTT. It encodes CASSSVSPLHF.

As concerns this clone: At one of its ends the junction is not consistent with the germline gene, which may arise from a read error. The sample carries other DNA sequences with the same CDR3. The chain couples TRBV2 to TRBJ1-3; the D gene is possibly TRBD1 (5 bases). CDR3 length: 14 amino acids. CDR1 and CDR2 from the germline V gene are SNHLY and FYNNEI. The CDR3 protein is CASSEGRAGNTIYF. The CDR3 bases are TGTGCCAGTAGTGAGGGCAGGGCTGGAAACACCATATATTTT.

CDR3 in DNA: TGCAGCGTTGGTGCCATCTACGAGCAGTACTTC. The encoded protein is CSVGAIYEQYF. This chain joins TRBV29-1 and TRBJ2-7; D is undetermined. V was trimmed by 4 bases and J by 3 bases, leaving 7 bases between them. Germline assignment: CDR1 SQVTM and CDR2 ANQGSEA. There are 11 residues in the CDR3.

The chain employs TRBV7-8 and TRBJ1-1; no firm D call. CDR1 is SGHVS, CDR2 FQNEAQ, per germline. The CDR3 covers 12 residues. Trimming took 5 bases from V and 8 from J, leaving 12 bases between them. The CDR3 nucleotides are TGTGCCAGCAGCCAGCATGGTGCGGAAGCTTTCTTT. Protein product: CASSQHGAEAFF.

The chain employs TRBV9 and TRBJ1-1; no reliable D call. Germline-derived CDR1 and CDR2 are SGDLS and YYNGEE. Trimming took 0 bases from V and 3 from J, leaving 6 bases between them. This CDR3 contains 13 residues. CDR3 amino acids: CASSVEPDTEAFF. In DNA form, the CDR3 reads TGTGCCAGCAGCGTAGAGCCAGACACTGAAGCTTTCTTT.

The chain combines TRBV7-9 with TRBJ2-7; 9 bases are shared with TRBD2. Unmatched junction bases numbered 8, after V lost 10 bases and J lost 4 bases. This CDR3 is 13 amino acids long. Per germline, CDR1 SEHNR and CDR2 FQNEAQ (reference sequence). CDR3 residues: CAIEVAGGYEQYF. CDR3 in DNA: TGTGCCATCGAGGTGGCGGGAGGGTACGAGCAGTACTTC.

This chain uses TRBV19 with TRBJ2-2; tentative D call: TRBD2 (6 bases). V lost 4 bases and J 6 bases, leaving 12 bases between the germline ends. The CDR3 is 14 residues long. Germline V gene sequence: CDR1 LNHDA, CDR2 SQIVND (reference sequence). Here the CDR3 reads CASSRAREAGELFF. As DNA, the CDR3 is TGTGCCAGTAGTAGAGCCAGGGAGGCCGGGGAGCTGTTTTTT.

The chain links TRBV29-1 to TRBJ2-4, with D hard to call. Trimming removed 0 bases from V and 6 bases from J, with 12 bases in between. CDR1 is SQVTM and CDR2 is ANQGSEA in the germline V gene. There are 14 residues in the CDR3. The CDR3 loop is CSVEEADHLNIQYF. The CDR3 coding sequence is TGCAGCGTTGAAGAGGCGGACCACCTAAACATTCAGTACTTC.

V and J are TRBV9 and TRBJ1-2; no definite D call. Deletions cut 4 bases from V and 8 bases from J, with 18 bases between. CDR1 SGDLS and CDR2 YYNGEE come from the germline V gene. The CDR3 sequence is 14 residues long. This CDR3 is CASSTPAGPGGYTF. In DNA form, the CDR3 reads TGTGCCAGCAGCACCCCGGCGGGCCCGGGGGGCTACACCTTC.

The chain couples TRBV28 to TRBJ2-2, with D possibly being TRBD1 or TRBD2 (5 bases each). The length of the CDR3 is 14 residues. Between the trimmed V and J ends, which lost 8 bases and 3 bases, there was a span of 13 bases. Germline lookup yields CDR1 MDHEN and CDR2 SYDVKM. The CDR3, as DNA: TGTGCCAGCTTACGGGACCCGGACACCGGGGAGCTGTTTTTT. This translates into CASLRDPDTGELFF.

The rearrangement links TRBV12-5 to TRBJ2-5, with 14 bases fitting TRBD2. Germline V gene lookup returns CDR1 LGHNT and CDR2 FRNRAP. This CDR3 has 17 amino acids. Unmatched junction bases numbered 6, after V lost 2 bases and J lost 4 bases. CDR3 in amino acids: CASGLPGLAGVGETQYF. The CDR3 DNA is TGTGCTAGTGGTTTGCCGGGACTAGCGGGGGTAGGAGAGACCCAGTACTTC.

This chain links TRBV5-4 with TRBJ2-5, with 12 positions matching TRBD2. The CDR3 is 16 amino acids. V was pared by 0 bases and J by 4 bases, with 4 bases of the junction left unmatched. Germline CDR1 is SGHNT and CDR2 is YYREEE (reference sequence). The CDR3 DNA reads as TGTGCCAGCAGCTTGGCCTTGACTAGCGGGGGAGAGACCCAGTACTTC. Protein product: CASSLALTSGGETQYF.

This chain uses TRBV4-2 with TRBJ2-5; D is possibly TRBD1 or TRBD2 (6 bases each). This CDR3 comprises 17 residues. In germline, CDR1 is LGHNA, CDR2 YNFKEQ. Trimming took off 0 bases at V and 5 bases at J, with 19 bases between the two ends. The CDR3 reads CASSQEGPGARVETQYF. CDR3 coding DNA: TGTGCCAGCAGCCAAGAGGGCCCGGGGGCGCGGGTGGAGACCCAGTACTTC.

The chain couples TRBV11-2 to TRBJ2-7; D not resolved. The CDR3 runs to 11 residues. With 5 bases removed from V and 3 bases from J, the gap between germline ends came to 5 bases. Germline V CDR1 and CDR2: SGHAT, FQNNGV. The CDR3 DNA reads TGTGCCAGCAGCGTCAACTACGAGCAGTACTTC. As protein: CASSVNYEQYF. The whole variable domain, filled in from reference TRBV11-2 and TRBJ2-7, reads EAGVAQSPRYKIIEKRQSVAFWCNPISGHATLYWYQQILGQGPKLLIQFQNNGVVDDSQLPKDRFSAERLKGVDSTLKIQPAKLEDSAVYLCASSVNYEQYFGPGTRLTVT.

The CDR3, as DNA: TGTGCCAGCAGTTCGACAGGGGTCTACGAGCAGTACTTC. Protein sequence: CASSSTGVYEQYF. The chain combines TRBV6-5 with TRBJ2-7, with 8 bases lining up with TRBD1. CDR1 and CDR2 from the germline V gene are MNHEY and SVGAGI. The CDR3 extends over 13 amino acids. V lost 4 bases, J lost 3 bases, and 2 bases stayed unmatched.

The rearrangement uses TRBV10-2 and TRBJ2-1, with 11 bases aligning to TRBD2. V shed 6 bases, J shed 7 bases, and the junction held 8 bases outside the gene matches. Germline V gene data show CDR1 as WSHSY and CDR2 as SAAADI. The CDR3 has 15 residues. The CDR3 sequence: CASRLTSGSENEQFF. In DNA form, the CDR3 reads TGCGCCAGCAGGTTAACTAGCGGGAGTGAGAATGAGCAGTTCTTC.